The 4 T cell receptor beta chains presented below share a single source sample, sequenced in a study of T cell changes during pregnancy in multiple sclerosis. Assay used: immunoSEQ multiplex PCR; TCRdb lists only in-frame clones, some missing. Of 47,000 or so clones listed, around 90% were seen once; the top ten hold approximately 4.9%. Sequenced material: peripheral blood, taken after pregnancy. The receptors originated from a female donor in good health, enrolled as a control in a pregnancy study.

DNA for the CDR3: TGTGCCAGCAGCCCCCGGGCGGGGGGCAACGAAAAACTGTTTTTT. The encoded protein is CASSPRAGGNEKLFF. The chain links TRBV7-8 to TRBJ1-4; D perhaps matches TRBD1 (6 bases). Germline V gene data show CDR1 as SGHVS and CDR2 as FQNEAQ. This CDR3 has 15 amino acids. Between the trimmed V and J ends, which lost 5 bases and 8 bases, there was a span of 18 bases.

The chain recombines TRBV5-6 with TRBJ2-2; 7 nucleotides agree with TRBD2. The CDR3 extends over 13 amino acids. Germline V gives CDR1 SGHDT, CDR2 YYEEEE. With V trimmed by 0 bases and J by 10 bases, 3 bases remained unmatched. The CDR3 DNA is TGTGCCAGCAGCTTGGTGGCGGGGGTGGAGCTGTTTTTT. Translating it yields CASSLVAGVELFF.

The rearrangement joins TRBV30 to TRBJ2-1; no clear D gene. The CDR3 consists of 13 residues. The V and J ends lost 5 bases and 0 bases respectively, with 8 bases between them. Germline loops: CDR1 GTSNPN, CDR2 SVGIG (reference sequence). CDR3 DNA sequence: TGTGCCTGGTCCTCGAGCTCCTACAATGAGCAGTTCTTC. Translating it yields CAWSSSSYNEQFF.

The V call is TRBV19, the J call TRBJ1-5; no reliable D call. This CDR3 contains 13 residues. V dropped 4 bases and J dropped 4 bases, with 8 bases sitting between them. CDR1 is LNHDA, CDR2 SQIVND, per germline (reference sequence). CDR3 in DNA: TGTGCCAGTAGTAGGGGAGGGAATCAGCCCCAGCATTTT. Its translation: CASSRGGNQPQHF.